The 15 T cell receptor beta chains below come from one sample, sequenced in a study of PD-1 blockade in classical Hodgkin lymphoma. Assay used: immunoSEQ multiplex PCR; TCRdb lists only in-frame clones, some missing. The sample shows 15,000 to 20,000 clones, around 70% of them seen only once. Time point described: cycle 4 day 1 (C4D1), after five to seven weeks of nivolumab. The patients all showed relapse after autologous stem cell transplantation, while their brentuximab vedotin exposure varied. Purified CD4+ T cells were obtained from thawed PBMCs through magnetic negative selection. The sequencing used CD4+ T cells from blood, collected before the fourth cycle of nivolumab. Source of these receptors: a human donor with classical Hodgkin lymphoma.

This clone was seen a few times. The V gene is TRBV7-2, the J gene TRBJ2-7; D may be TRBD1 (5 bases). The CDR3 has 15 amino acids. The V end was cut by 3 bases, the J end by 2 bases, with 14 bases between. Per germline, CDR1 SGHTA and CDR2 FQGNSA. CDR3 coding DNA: TGTGCCAGCAGCTTCGCTCGGACACGAACCTACGAGCAGTACTTC. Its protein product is CASSFARTRTYEQYF.

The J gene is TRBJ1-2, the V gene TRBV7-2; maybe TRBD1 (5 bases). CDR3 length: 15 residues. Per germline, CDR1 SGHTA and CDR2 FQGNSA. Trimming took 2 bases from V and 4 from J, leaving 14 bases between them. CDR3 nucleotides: TGTGCCAGCAGCTTAACGGCCAACGGGGGCTATGGCTACACCTTC. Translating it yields CASSLTANGGYGYTF.

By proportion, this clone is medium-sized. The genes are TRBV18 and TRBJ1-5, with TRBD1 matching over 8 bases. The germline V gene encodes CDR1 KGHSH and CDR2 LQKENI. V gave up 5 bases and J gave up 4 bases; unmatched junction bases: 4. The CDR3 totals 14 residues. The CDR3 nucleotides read TGTGCCAGCTCAATGACAGGGGATAATCAGCCCCAGCATTTT. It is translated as CASSMTGDNQPQHF.

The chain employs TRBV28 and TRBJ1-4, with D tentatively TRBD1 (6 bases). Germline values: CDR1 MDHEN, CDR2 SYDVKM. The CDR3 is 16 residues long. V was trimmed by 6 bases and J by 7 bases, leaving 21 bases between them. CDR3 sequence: CASRPSGVGIVEKLFF. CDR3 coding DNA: TGTGCCAGCAGACCCTCAGGGGTGGGTATTGTTGAAAAACTGTTTTTT.

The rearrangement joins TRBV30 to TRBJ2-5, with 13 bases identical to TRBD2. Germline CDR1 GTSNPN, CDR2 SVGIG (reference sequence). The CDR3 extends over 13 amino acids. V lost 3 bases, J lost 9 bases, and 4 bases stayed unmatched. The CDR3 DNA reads TGTGCCTGGAGGGGACTAGCGGGGTCGTCCCAGTACTTC. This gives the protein CAWRGLAGSSQYF.

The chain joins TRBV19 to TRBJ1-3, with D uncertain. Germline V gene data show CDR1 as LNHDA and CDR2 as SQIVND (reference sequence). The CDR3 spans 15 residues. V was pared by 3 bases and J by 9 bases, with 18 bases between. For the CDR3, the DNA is TGTGCCAGTAGTATTTCGGCAGTTGGTGCTATCACCATATATTTT. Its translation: CASSISAVGAITIYF.

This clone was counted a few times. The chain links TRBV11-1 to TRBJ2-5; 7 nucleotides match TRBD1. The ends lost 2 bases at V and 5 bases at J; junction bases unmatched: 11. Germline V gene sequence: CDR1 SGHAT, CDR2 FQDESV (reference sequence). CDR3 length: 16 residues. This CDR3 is CASSLKTGSKRETQYF. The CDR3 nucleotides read TGTGCCAGCAGCTTAAAGACAGGGAGCAAGCGGGAGACCCAGTACTTC. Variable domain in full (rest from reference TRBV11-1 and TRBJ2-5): EAEVAQSPRYKITEKSQAVAFWCDPISGHATLYWYRQILGQGPELLVQFQDESVVDDSQLPKDRFSAERLKGVDSTLKIQPAELGDSAMYLCASSLKTGSKRETQYFGPGTRLLVL.

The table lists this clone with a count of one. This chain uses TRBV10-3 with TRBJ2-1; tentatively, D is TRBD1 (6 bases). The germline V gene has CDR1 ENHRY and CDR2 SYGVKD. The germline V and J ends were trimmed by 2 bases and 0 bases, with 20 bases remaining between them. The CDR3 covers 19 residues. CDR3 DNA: TGTGCCATCAGTGAGACCCTTCGTAAAGGGGGTGCCTCCTACAATGAGCAGTTCTTC. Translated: CAISETLRKGGASYNEQFF.

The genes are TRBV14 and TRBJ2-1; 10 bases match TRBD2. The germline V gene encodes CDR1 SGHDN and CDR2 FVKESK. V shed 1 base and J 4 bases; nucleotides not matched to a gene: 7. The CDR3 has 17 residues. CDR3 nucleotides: TGTGCCAGCAGCCAAGTCGTTTCTAGCGGGGGATACAATGAGCAGTTCTTC. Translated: CASSQVVSSGGYNEQFF.

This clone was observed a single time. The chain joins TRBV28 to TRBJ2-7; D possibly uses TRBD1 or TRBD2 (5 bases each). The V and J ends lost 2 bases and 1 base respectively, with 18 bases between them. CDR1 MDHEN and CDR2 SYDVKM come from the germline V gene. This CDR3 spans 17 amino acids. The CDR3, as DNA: TGTGCCAGCAGTTTAGGGGACGGAACGAAGAATTCCTACGAGCAGTACTTC. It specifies CASSLGDGTKNSYEQYF. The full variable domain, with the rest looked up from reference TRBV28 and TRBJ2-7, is DVKVTQSSRYLVKRTGEKVFLECVQDMDHENMFWYRQDPGLGLRLIYFSYDVKMKEKGDIPEGYSVSREKKERFSLILESASTNQTSMYLCASSLGDGTKNSYEQYFGPGTRLTVT.

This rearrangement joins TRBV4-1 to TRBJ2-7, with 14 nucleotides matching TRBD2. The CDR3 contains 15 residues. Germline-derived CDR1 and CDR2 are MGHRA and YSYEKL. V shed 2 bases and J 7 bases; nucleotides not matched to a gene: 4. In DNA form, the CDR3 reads TGCGCCAGCAGCCAATTGGGACTAGCGGGGGAAGAGCAGTACTTC. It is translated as CASSQLGLAGEEQYF.

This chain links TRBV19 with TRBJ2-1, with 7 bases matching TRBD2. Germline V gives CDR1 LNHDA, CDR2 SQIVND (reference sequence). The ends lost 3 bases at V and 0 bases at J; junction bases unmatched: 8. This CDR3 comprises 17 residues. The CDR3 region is CASSIGQRGSSYNEQFF. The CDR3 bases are TGTGCCAGTAGTATCGGCCAGCGGGGCAGCTCCTACAATGAGCAGTTCTTC.

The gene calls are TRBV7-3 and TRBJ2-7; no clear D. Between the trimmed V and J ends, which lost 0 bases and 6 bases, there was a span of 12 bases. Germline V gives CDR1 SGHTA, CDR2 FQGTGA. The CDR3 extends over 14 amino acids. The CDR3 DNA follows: TGTGCCAGCAGCTTAACGTGGGCAGACCCCGAGCAGTACTTC. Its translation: CASSLTWADPEQYF.

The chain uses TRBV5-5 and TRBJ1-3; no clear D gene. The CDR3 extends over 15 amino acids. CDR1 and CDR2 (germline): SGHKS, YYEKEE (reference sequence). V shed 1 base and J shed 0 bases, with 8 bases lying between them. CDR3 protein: CASSLTAISGNTIYF. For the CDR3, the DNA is TGTGCCAGCAGCTTGACCGCGATCTCTGGAAACACCATATATTTT. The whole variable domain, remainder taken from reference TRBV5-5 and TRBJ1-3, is DAGVTQSPTHLIKTRGQQVTLRCSPISGHKSVSWYQQVLGQGPQFIFQYYEKEERGRGNFPDRFSARQFPNYSSELNVNALLLGDSALYLCASSLTAISGNTIYFGEGSWLTVV.

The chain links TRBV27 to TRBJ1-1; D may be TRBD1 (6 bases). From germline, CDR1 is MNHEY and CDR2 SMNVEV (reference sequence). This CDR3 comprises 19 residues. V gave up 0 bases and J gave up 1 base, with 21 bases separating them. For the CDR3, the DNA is TGTGCCAGCAGTTTATCGGGAGGTGGATGGGACATCGGGAACACTGAAGCTTTCTTT. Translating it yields CASSLSGGGWDIGNTEAFF.